The T cell receptor (beta chain) under discussion was sequenced for a study of cytomegalovirus exposure and HLA in healthy donors. This PCR relied on a set of 60 Vbeta primers and 13 Jbeta primers. Profiling relied on immunoSEQ multiplex PCR, and the TCRdb table lists in-frame clones only, not all of them. The table has about 200,000 clones, roughly 80% seen once. There are 15 residues in the CDR3. Germline V lookup: CDR1 SGDLS, CDR2 YYNGEE. V was shortened by 0 bases and J by 5 bases, with 14 bases between the two germline ends. The receptor was derived from a man aged 25-45 years in good health and CMV-seronegative. Sample: PBMCs. This chain links TRBV9 with TRBJ2-5, with a weak D call TRBD2 (7 bases). CDR3 bases: TGTGCCAGCAGCGTAGAAGGGGGGGAGCAGGAGACCCAGTACTTC. It encodes CASSVEGGEQETQYF.